These T cell receptor beta chains were read from a single sample in a study of T cells after yellow fever vaccination. TCRdb analysed the 5' RACE reads with MiXCR anew, one entry per CDR3 protein. The table shows a few hundred thousand distinct CDR3 sequences, with about an eighth occurring only once. This material consisted of CD4+ T cells sorted from PBMCs, taken 45 days after the yellow fever booster vaccination. These receptor sequences come from a man aged 25-45 years who received the YFV17D yellow fever vaccine. Both conserved end residues are part of each CDR3. Fields, in order: V gene, D gene, CDR3 length, clone size, J gene, CDR3 DNA, CDR3 protein. D genes are given only for firm matches. Clone size is given for some rows only: seen once, a few or many times, or a class if the clone is expanded.

TRBV21-1	.	15	few	TRBJ2-7	TGTGCCAGCAGCATGGGGGAGCCCTCCCCATACGAGCAGTACTTC	CASSMGEPSPYEQYF
TRBV2	TRBD1	13	few	TRBJ2-7	TGTGCCAGCAGTGCTACAGGGGGTGAGGAGCAGTACTTC	CASSATGGEEQYF
TRBV6-2/TRBV6-3	TRBD2	14	.	TRBJ2-5	TGTGCCAGCAGCTCTCCGGGACTACTGAAGACCCAGTACTTC	CASSSPGLLKTQYF
TRBV21-1	.	16	.	TRBJ2-3	TGTGCCAGCAGCTGCCGGCGGGGGGGAAACACAGATACGCAGTATTTT	CASSCRRGGNTDTQYF
TRBV6-1	TRBD1	16	few	TRBJ2-2	TGTGCCAGCAGTGTGACGCCGGGACAGGGATACGGGGAGCTGTTTTTT	CASSVTPGQGYGELFF
TRBV7-9	TRBD1	14	.	TRBJ2-7	TGTGCCAGCAGCACTACCAGGGGGACCTACGAGCAGTACTTC	CASSTTRGTYEQYF
TRBV6-2/TRBV6-3	TRBD2	16	few	TRBJ2-2	TGTGCCAGCAGTTATCGGACTAGCCGGTTTGTCGGGGAGCTGTTTTTT	CASSYRTSRFVGELFF
TRBV6-5	.	16	few	TRBJ1-5	TGTGCCAGCAGTTACCGCCGGGGCACGACTGTCACGTCCCAGCATTTT	CASSYRRGTTVTSQHF
TRBV20-1	.	13	few	TRBJ2-4	TGCAGTGCCAGACGGCGAGTCGAAAACATTCAGTACTTC	CSARRRVENIQYF
TRBV24-1	TRBD2	18	few	TRBJ2-3	TGTGCCACCAGTGATGGGCGTGCTAGCGGGGGCCACACAGATACGCAGTATTTT	CATSDGRASGGHTDTQYF
TRBV29-1	TRBD2	15	many	TRBJ2-1	TGCAGCGCTGAAGGTACTAGCGGGAGCCACAATGAGCAGTTCTTC	CSAEGTSGSHNEQFF
TRBV7-2	.	13	.	TRBJ2-3	TGTGCCAGCAGCTTAGAGGCCGCAGATACGCAGTATTTT	CASSLEAADTQYF
TRBV7-2	TRBD2	14	few	TRBJ2-2	TGTGCCAGCAGAGCGGGAGTAAGGACCGGGGAGCTGTTTTTT	CASRAGVRTGELFF
TRBV12-3/TRBV12-4	.	14	few	TRBJ2-1	TGTGCCAGCAGTTGGAGTAGCGGTCTCAATGAGCAGTTCTTC	CASSWSSGLNEQFF
TRBV5-6	.	14	few	TRBJ2-3	TGTGCCAGCAGCTTCTCCCAGGGCACAGATACGCAGTATTTT	CASSFSQGTDTQYF
TRBV11-2	.	13	once	TRBJ2-2	TGTGCCGGCCGAGGGGCTACCACCGGGGAGCTGTTTTTT	CAGRGATTGELFF
TRBV20-1	TRBD2	16	.	TRBJ2-2	TGCAGTGCTAGGACCCTCGCGGGAGGATTCACCGGGGAGCTGTTTTTT	CSARTLAGGFTGELFF
TRBV10-3	.	14	.	TRBJ2-5	TGTGCCACTACCTGGGACACGCAGAAAGAGACCCAGTACTTC	CATTWDTQKETQYF
TRBV5-5	TRBD2	14	.	TRBJ2-5	TGTGCCAGCGCCCGGCGGGAGTCTGAAGAGACCCAGTACTTC	CASARRESEETQYF
TRBV27	.	14	few	TRBJ1-1	TGTGCCAGCAGTTCCTCGGAGGTGAACACTGAAGCTTTCTTT	CASSSSEVNTEAFF
TRBV7-2	TRBD1	14	few	TRBJ1-1	TGTGCCAGCAGCGAACAGGGGGCGCAGATTGAAGCTTTCTTT	CASSEQGAQIEAFF